These T cell receptor beta chains were read from a single sample in a study of metastatic and nonmetastatic thyroid tumors. TCRdb redid the clone calls on the PCR reads using MiXCR. The sample consists of roughly 40,000 clones, about 16% of them appearing once. Sample: blood. The receptor source for this set is a female donor with papillary thyroid cancer or a benign thyroid nodule (not recorded which). Some clones in this sample may be carry-over from other donors' samples. Both conserved end residues are part of each CDR3. A D gene is named only where the DNA matches it firmly. Some rows mark clone size as missing; the rest say once, few, many or name a class of expanded clone.

len: 15
d_gene: NA
j_gene: TRBJ2-2
abundance: many
v_gene: TRBV3-1
CDR3aa: CASSQEGYHTGELFF
CDR3nt: TGTGCCAGCAGCCAAGAAGGCTATCACACCGGGGAGCTGTTTTTT

len: 12
d_gene: NA
j_gene: TRBJ1-2
abundance: few
v_gene: TRBV28
CDR3aa: CASITPGSGYTF
CDR3nt: TGTGCCAGCATAACGCCGGGTAGCGGCTACACCTTC

len: 15
d_gene: TRBD2
j_gene: TRBJ2-7
abundance: medium-sized
v_gene: TRBV12-3/TRBV12-4
CDR3aa: CASSRTSGAYYEQYF
CDR3nt: TGTGCCAGCAGCCGGACTAGCGGGGCCTACTACGAGCAGTACTTC

len: 14
d_gene: NA
j_gene: TRBJ1-1
abundance: many
v_gene: TRBV6-1
CDR3aa: CASSFPDRNTEAFF
CDR3nt: TGTGCCAGCAGTTTCCCGGATAGGAACACTGAAGCTTTCTTT

len: 15
d_gene: TRBD1
j_gene: TRBJ1-5
abundance: many
v_gene: TRBV2
CDR3aa: CASSKAQGGNQPQHF
CDR3nt: TGTGCCAGCAGTAAGGCCCAGGGGGGGAATCAGCCCCAGCATTTT

len: 13
d_gene: NA
j_gene: TRBJ1-1
abundance: many
v_gene: TRBV19
CDR3aa: CASSAGVVTEAFF
CDR3nt: TGTGCCAGTAGTGCAGGGGTGGTCACTGAAGCTTTCTTT

len: 14
d_gene: NA
j_gene: TRBJ2-4
abundance: many
v_gene: TRBV20-1
CDR3aa: CSAPGNLAKNIQYF
CDR3nt: TGCAGTGCTCCCGGGAACCTAGCCAAAAACATTCAGTACTTC

len: 13
d_gene: NA
j_gene: TRBJ1-1
abundance: few
v_gene: TRBV30
CDR3aa: CAWSATGDTEAFF
CDR3nt: TGTGCCTGGAGTGCTACAGGAGACACTGAAGCTTTCTTT

len: 19
d_gene: TRBD2
j_gene: TRBJ2-1
abundance: many
v_gene: TRBV15
CDR3aa: CATSREVLAGVGIYNEQFF
CDR3nt: TGTGCCACCAGCAGAGAGGTACTAGCGGGAGTTGGAATCTACAATGAGCAGTTCTTC

len: 14
d_gene: NA
j_gene: TRBJ1-1
abundance: NA
v_gene: TRBV5-6
CDR3aa: CASSLGHPNNEALF
CDR3nt: TGTGCCAGCAGCTTGGGGCACCCGAACAATGAAGCTTTATTT

len: 14
d_gene: TRBD1
j_gene: TRBJ2-3
abundance: many
v_gene: TRBV19
CDR3aa: CASSMGQFTDTQYF
CDR3nt: TGTGCCAGTAGTATGGGACAGTTCACAGATACGCAGTATTTT